Below, 15 T cell receptor beta chains from the same sample are listed, as sequenced in a study of blood T cell repertoires in COVID-19. Produced via immunoSEQ multiplex PCR; TCRdb's table is partial and in-frame only. The table includes more than 60,000 clones, around 90% detected once. The sequenced sample was PBMCs or T cells enriched from blood (not recorded which). Every receptor here comes from a woman in her thirties or forties who had recovered from COVID-19.

The chain uses TRBV11-2 and TRBJ2-5; 9 positions match TRBD1. Germline V gene sequence: CDR1 SGHAT, CDR2 FQNNGV. The V and J ends lost 5 bases and 1 base, in that order; junction bases with no gene match: 8. CDR3 length: 16 residues. The CDR3 loop reads CASSPVRDRVQETQYF. CDR3 DNA sequence: TGTGCCAGCAGCCCTGTAAGGGACAGGGTCCAAGAGACCCAGTACTTC.

The chain employs TRBV19 and TRBJ1-4; no firm D call. Per germline, CDR1 LNHDA and CDR2 SQIVND (reference sequence). This CDR3 spans 15 amino acids. V lost 10 bases to trimming and J lost 4 bases, with 19 bases between them. The CDR3 is CATGRRRSLNEKLFF. CDR3 coding DNA: TGTGCCACCGGGAGGAGGAGATCCCTTAATGAAAAACTGTTTTTT.

This clone was observed once. The chain has TRBV27 and TRBJ1-2; 7 nucleotides match TRBD1. CDR1 MNHEY and CDR2 SMNVEV come from the germline V gene (reference sequence). The ends lost 3 bases at V and 6 bases at J; junction bases unmatched: 10. The CDR3 loop spans 15 amino acids. The CDR3 nucleotides read TGTGCCAGCAGTTTTAGGTCCCGACAGGGCGATGGCTACACCTTC. It encodes CASSFRSRQGDGYTF.

The rearrangement joins TRBV24-1 to TRBJ2-2, with a tentative D call TRBD1 (5 bases). The CDR3 covers 18 residues. Between the trimmed V and J ends, which lost 5 bases and 0 bases, there was a span of 18 bases. Germline assignment: CDR1 KGHDR and CDR2 SFDVKD. CDR3 protein: CATSGPGPTGANTGELFF. CDR3 sequence (DNA): TGTGCCACCAGTGGGCCAGGACCTACAGGAGCGAACACCGGGGAGCTGTTTTTT.

This clone showed up just a few times. The chain carries TRBV5-1 and TRBJ1-5; 7 nucleotides match TRBD1. This CDR3 is 14 amino acids long. Unmatched junction bases numbered 4, after V lost 2 bases and J lost 5 bases. CDR1 and CDR2 (germline): SGHRS, YFSETQ. CDR3 in amino acids: CASSLGGGDQPQHF. In nucleotides, the CDR3 is TGCGCCAGCAGCTTAGGAGGGGGCGATCAGCCCCAGCATTTT.

The chain carries TRBV6-5 and TRBJ2-7; no clear D gene. The germline V gene has CDR1 MNHEY and CDR2 SVGAGI. With 0 bases removed from V and 0 bases from J, the gap between germline ends came to 9 bases. The CDR3 runs to 15 residues. This CDR3 reads CASSYSHRSSYEQYF. The CDR3 DNA reads TGTGCCAGCAGTTACTCGCATCGCAGCTCCTACGAGCAGTACTTC.

This clone was seen a single time. The chain recombines TRBV5-8 with TRBJ1-3; D gene ambiguous. The CDR3 extends over 14 amino acids. Germline V gene data show CDR1 as SGHTS and CDR2 as YDEGEE. Deletions cut 2 bases from V and 0 bases from J, with 6 bases between. CDR3 protein: CASSFVSSGNTIYF. The CDR3 coding sequence is TGTGCCAGCAGCTTTGTGAGCTCTGGAAACACCATATATTTT. The variable domain in full, completed from reference TRBV5-8 and TRBJ1-3, reads EAGVTQSPTHLIKTRGQQATLRCSPISGHTSVYWYQQALGLGLQFLLWYDEGEERNRGNFPPRFSGRQFPNYSSELNVNALELEDSALYLCASSFVSSGNTIYFGEGSWLTVV.

The chain combines TRBV24-1 with TRBJ1-2; 10 bases are a match to TRBD1. Germline values: CDR1 KGHDR, CDR2 SFDVKD. The J segment lost 8 bases and the V segment lost 6 bases, leaving 8 bases of the junction unmatched. This CDR3 has 14 residues. The CDR3, as DNA: TGTGCCACCAGTCCCCGGGACAGGGGTTTAGGCTACACCTTC. Translated, it gives CATSPRDRGLGYTF.

This clone was seen only once. The rearrangement links TRBV13 to TRBJ2-5, with D possibly being TRBD1 (6 bases). V was shortened by 4 bases and J by 0 bases, with 15 bases between the two germline ends. Germline CDR1 and CDR2: PRHDT and FYEKMQ (reference sequence). CDR3 length equals 16 residues. The CDR3 sequence: CASSSYDRRYQETQYF. In nucleotides, the CDR3 is TGTGCCAGCAGCTCCTATGACAGGAGGTACCAAGAGACCCAGTACTTC.

The CDR3 here is CASSARDRDDEQYF. The CDR3 region has the DNA TGTGCCAGCAGCGCCCGGGACAGGGACGACGAGCAGTACTTC. The gene calls are TRBV5-4 and TRBJ2-7, with 9 bases identical to TRBD1. The germline CDR1 and CDR2 sequences are SGHNT and YYREEE (reference sequence). This CDR3 region has 14 residues. V lost 4 bases and J lost 5; bases outside the gene matches: 7.

This chain joins TRBV19 and TRBJ2-7; D possibly corresponds to TRBD2 (6 bases). Germline V gene lookup returns CDR1 LNHDA and CDR2 SQIVND (reference sequence). V dropped 1 base and J dropped 6 bases, with 13 bases sitting between them. The CDR3 consists of 14 residues. The CDR3 sequence is CASSIVPHGGEQYF. The CDR3 DNA sequence: TGTGCCAGTAGTATAGTCCCTCACGGGGGCGAGCAGTACTTC. Together with reference TRBV19 and TRBJ2-7, the CDR3 gives the full variable domain: DGGITQSPKYLFRKEGQNVTLSCEQNLNHDAMYWYRQDPGQGLRLIYYSQIVNDFQKGDIAEGYSVSREKKESFPLTVTSAQKNPTAFYLCASSIVPHGGEQYFGPGTRLTVT.

The rearrangement joins TRBV6-5 to TRBJ2-5, with D perhaps TRBD1 (5 bases). CDR1 is MNHEY and CDR2 is SVGAGI in the germline V gene. With 6 bases removed from V and 2 bases from J, the gap between germline ends came to 10 bases. The CDR3 extends over 13 amino acids. In nucleotides, the CDR3 is TGTGCCAGCAGAACGACAGCACAAGAGACCCAGTACTTC. This sequence encodes CASRTTAQETQYF.

This clone came up a few times. V gene TRBV10-3 combines with J gene TRBJ2-2, with 15 bases aligning to TRBD2. V dropped 11 bases and J dropped 6; count of bases not matched to a gene: 10. The CDR3 runs to 16 residues. The germline CDR1 and CDR2 sequences are ENHRY and SYGVKD. The CDR3 region has the DNA TGTGCCGGAGGATCCGGGACTAGCGGGGGGCCCGGGGAGCTGTTTTTT. This codes for CAGGSGTSGGPGELFF.

The rearrangement joins TRBV7-9 to TRBJ1-2, with 7 bases matching TRBD1. Looked up from germline, CDR1 is SEHNR and CDR2 is FQNEAQ (reference sequence). The CDR3 loop spans 14 amino acids. Trimming removed 5 bases from V and 6 bases from J; junction bases left unmatched: 9. The CDR3 DNA reads as TGTGCCAGCAGCCCCCTTACAGGGGTTGATGGCTACACCTTC. Protein: CASSPLTGVDGYTF. Full variable domain (missing parts from reference TRBV7-9 and TRBJ1-2): DTGVSQNPRHKITKRGQNVTFRCDPISEHNRLYWYRQTLGQGPEFLTYFQNEAQLEKSRLLSDRFSAERPKGSFSTLEIQRTEQGDSAMYLCASSPLTGVDGYTFGSGTRLTVV.

This chain uses TRBV5-1 with TRBJ2-7; 7 bases match TRBD2. V shed 0 bases, J shed 4 bases, and the junction held 7 bases outside the gene matches. This CDR3 contains 15 residues. Germline assignment: CDR1 SGHRS and CDR2 YFSETQ. The chain's CDR3 is CASSLERGVMYEQYF. The CDR3 DNA reads TGCGCCAGCAGCTTGGAGCGGGGAGTGATGTACGAGCAGTACTTC.